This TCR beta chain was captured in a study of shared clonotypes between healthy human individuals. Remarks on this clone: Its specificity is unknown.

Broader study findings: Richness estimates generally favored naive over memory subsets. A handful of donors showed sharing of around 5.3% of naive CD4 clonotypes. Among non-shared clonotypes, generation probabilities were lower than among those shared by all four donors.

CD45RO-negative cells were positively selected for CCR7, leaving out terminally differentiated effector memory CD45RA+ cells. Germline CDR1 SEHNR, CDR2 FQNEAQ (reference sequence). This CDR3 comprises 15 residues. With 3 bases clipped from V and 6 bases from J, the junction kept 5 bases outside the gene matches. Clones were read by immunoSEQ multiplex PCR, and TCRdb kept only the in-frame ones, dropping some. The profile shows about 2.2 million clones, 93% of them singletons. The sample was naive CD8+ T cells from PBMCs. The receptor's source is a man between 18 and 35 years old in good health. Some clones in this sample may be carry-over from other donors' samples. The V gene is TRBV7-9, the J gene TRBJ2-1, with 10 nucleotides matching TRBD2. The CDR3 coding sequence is TGTGCCAGCAGCTTCGGACTAGCGGAGTCCAATGAGCAGTTCTTC. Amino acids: CASSFGLAESNEQFF.